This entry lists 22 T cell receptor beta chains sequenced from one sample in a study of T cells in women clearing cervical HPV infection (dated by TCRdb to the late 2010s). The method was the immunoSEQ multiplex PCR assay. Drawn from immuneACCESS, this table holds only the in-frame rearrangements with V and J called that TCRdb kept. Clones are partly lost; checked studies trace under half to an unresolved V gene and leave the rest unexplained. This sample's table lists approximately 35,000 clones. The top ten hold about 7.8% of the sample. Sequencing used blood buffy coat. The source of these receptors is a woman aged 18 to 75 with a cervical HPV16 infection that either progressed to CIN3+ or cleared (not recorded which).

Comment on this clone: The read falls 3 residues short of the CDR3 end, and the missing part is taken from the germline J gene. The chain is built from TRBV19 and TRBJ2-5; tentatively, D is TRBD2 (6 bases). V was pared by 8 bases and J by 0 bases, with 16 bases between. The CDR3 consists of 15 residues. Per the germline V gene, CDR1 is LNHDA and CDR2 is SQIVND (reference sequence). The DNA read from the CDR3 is TGTGCCAGTTCTGCCGTGGCGGGGTACCAAGAGACC. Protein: CASSAVAGYQET. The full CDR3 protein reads CASSAVAGYQETQYF.

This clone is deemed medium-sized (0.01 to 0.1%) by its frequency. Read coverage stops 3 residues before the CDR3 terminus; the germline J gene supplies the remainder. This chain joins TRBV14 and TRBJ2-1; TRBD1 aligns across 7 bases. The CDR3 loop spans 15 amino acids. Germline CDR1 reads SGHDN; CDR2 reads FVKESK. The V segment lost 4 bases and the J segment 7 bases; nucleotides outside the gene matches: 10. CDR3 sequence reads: CASSPYHRGGNEQFF. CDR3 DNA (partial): TGTGCCAGCAGCCCCTATCACAGGGGTGGGAATGAG.

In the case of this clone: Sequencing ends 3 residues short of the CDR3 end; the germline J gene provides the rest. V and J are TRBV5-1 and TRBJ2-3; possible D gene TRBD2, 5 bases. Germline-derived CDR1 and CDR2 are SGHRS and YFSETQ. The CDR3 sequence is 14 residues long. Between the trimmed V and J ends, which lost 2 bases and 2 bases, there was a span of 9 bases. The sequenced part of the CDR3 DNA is TGCGCCAGCAGCTTTACGCGGGTCACAGATACG. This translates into CASSFTRVTDT. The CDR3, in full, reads CASSFTRVTDTQYF. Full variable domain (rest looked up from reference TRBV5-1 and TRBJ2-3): KAGVTQTPRYLIKTRGQQVTLSCSPISGHRSVSWYQQTPGQGLQFLFEYFSETQRNKGNFPGRFSGRQFSNSRSEMNVSTLELGDSALYLCASSFTRVTDTQYFGPGTRLTVL.

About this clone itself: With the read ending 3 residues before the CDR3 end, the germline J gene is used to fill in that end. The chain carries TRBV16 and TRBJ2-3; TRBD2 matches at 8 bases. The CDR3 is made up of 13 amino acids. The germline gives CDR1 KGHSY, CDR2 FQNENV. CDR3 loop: CASSQFERETQYF. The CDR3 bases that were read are TGTGCCAGCAGCCAATTCGAGCGGGAGACG.

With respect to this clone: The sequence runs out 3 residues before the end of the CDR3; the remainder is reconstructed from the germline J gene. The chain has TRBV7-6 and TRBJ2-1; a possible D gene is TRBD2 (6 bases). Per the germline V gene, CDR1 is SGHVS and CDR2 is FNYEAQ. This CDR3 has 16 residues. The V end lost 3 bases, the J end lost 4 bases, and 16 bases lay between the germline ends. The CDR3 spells CASSLEAASEYNEQFF. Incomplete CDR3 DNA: TGTGCCAGCAGCTTGGAGGCGGCTAGCGAGTACAATGAG.

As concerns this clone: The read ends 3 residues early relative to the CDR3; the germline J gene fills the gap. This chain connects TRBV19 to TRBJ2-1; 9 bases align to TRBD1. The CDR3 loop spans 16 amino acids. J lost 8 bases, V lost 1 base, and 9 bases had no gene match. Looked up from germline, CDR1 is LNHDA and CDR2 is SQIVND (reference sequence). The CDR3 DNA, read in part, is TGTGCCAGTAGTATAGGGGGTGGGGACAGGGTCTATGAG. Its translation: CASSIGGGDRVYE. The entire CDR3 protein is CASSIGGGDRVYEQFF. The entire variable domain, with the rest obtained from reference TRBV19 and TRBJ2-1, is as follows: DGGITQSPKYLFRKEGQNVTLSCEQNLNHDAMYWYRQDPGQGLRLIYYSQIVNDFQKGDIAEGYSVSREKKESFPLTVTSAQKNPTAFYLCASSIGGGDRVYEQFFGPGTRLTVL.

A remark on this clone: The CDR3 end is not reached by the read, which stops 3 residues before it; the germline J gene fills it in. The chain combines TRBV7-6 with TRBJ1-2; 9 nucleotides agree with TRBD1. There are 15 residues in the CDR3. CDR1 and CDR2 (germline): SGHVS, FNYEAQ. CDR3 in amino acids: CASSRTGETSYDYTF. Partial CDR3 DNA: TGTGCCAGCAGCCGGACAGGGGAGACCTCCTACGAC.

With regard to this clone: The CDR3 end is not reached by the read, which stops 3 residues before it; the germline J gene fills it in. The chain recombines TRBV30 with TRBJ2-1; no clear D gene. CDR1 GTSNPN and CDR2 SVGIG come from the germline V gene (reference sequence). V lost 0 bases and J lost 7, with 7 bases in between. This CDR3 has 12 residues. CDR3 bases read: TGTGCCTGGAGTGTTAGGCGGAATGAG. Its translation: CAWSVRRNE. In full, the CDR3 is CAWSVRRNEQFF. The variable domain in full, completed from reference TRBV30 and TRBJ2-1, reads SQTIHQWPATLVQPVGSPLSLECTVEGTSNPNLYWYRQAAGRGLQLLFYSVGIGQISSEVPQNLSASRPQDRQFILSSKKLLLSDSGFYLCAWSVRRNEQFFGPGTRLTVL.

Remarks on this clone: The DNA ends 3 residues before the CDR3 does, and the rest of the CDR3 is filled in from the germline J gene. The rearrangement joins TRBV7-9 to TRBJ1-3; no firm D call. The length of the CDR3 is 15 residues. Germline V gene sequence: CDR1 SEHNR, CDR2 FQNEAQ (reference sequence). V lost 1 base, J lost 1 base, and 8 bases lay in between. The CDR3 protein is CASSLVSVSGNTIYF. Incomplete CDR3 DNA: TGTGCCAGCAGCTTAGTATCAGTGTCTGGAAACACC.

CDR3 bases read: TGTGCCAGTAGTATGTTCTCTTTTTGGGACAGGGGCGGCACAACTAATGAAAAA. As protein: CASSMFSFWDRGGTTNEK. The entire CDR3 protein reads CASSMFSFWDRGGTTNEKLFF. The chain employs TRBV19 and TRBJ1-4; TRBD1 matches 10 bases. The CDR3 is cut off 3 residues early in the read; its end comes from the germline J gene. Trimming removed 3 bases from V and 0 bases from J; junction bases left unmatched: 16. Germline CDR1 and CDR2: LNHDA and SQIVND (reference sequence). This CDR3 comprises 21 residues.

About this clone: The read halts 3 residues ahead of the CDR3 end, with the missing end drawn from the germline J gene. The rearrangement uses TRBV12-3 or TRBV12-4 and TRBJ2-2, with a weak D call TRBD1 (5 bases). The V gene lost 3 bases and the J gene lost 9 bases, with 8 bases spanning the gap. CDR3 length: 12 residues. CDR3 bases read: TGTGCCAGCAGTTTGGGGCCGTGGGAG. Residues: CASSLGPWE. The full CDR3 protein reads CASSLGPWELFF.

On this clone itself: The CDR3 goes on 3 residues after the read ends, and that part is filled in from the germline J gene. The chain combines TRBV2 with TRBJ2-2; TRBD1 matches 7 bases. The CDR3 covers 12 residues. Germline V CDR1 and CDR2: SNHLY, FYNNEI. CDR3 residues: CASGTEDEKLFF. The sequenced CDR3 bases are TGTGCCAGCGGGACAGAGGATGAAAAG.

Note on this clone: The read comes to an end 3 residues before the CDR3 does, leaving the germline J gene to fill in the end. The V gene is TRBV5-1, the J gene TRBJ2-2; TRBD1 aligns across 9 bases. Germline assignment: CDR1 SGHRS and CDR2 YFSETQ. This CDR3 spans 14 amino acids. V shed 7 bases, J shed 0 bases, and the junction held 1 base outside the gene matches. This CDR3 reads CASGTGTNTGELFF. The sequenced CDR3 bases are TGCGCCAGCGGGACAGGGACGAACACCGGGGAG.

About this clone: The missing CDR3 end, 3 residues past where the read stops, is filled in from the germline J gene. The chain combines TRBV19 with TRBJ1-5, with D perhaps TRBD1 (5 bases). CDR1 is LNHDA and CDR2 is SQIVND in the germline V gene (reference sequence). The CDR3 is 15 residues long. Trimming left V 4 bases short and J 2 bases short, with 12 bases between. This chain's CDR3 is CASSKGQNGNQPQHF. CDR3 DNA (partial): TGTGCCAGTAGTAAGGGGCAGAACGGCAATCAGCCC.

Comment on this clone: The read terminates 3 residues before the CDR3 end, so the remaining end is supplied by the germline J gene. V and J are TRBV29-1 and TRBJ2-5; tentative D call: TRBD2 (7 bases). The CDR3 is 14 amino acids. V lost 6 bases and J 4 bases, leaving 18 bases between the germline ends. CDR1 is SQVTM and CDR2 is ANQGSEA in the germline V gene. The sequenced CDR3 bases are TGCAGCGTCATGCCCGGGGGGCGAGGAGAGACC. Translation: CSVMPGGRGET. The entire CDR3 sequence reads CSVMPGGRGETQYF.

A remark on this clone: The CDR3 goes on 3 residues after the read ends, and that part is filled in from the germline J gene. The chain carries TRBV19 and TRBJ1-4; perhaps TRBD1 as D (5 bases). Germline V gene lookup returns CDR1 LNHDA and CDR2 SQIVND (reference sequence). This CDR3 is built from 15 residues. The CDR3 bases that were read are TGTGCCAGTAGCCCGGGGGTCTCCTATAATTCACCA. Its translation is CASSPGVSYNSP. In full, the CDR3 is CASSPGVSYNSPLFF.

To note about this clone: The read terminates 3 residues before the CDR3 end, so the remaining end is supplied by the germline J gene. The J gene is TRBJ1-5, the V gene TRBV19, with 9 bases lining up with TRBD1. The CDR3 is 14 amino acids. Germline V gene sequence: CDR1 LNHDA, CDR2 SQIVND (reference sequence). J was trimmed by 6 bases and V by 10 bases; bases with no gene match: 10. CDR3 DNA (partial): TGTGCCACTACCCAACAGGGGGCGCGTCAGCCC. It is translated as CATTQQGARQP. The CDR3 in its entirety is CATTQQGARQPQHF. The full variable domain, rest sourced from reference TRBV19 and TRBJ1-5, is DGGITQSPKYLFRKEGQNVTLSCEQNLNHDAMYWYRQDPGQGLRLIYYSQIVNDFQKGDIAEGYSVSREKKESFPLTVTSAQKNPTAFYLCATTQQGARQPQHFGDGTRLSIL.

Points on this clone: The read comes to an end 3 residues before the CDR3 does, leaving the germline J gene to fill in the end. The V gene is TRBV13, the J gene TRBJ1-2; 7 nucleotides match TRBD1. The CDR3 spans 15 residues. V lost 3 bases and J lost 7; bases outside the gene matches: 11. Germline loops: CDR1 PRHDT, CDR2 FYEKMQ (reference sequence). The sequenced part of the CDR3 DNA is TGTGCCAGCAGCTTTCGACAGGGTGGATATCCTGGC. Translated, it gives CASSFRQGGYPG. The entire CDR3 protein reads CASSFRQGGYPGYTF.

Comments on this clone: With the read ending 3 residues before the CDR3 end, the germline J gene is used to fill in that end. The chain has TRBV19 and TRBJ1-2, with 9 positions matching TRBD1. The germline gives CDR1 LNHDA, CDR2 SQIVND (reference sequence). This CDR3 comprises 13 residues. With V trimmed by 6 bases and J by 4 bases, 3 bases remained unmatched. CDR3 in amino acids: CASRKDRGYGYTF. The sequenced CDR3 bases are TGTGCCAGTAGAAAGGACAGGGGCTATGGC.

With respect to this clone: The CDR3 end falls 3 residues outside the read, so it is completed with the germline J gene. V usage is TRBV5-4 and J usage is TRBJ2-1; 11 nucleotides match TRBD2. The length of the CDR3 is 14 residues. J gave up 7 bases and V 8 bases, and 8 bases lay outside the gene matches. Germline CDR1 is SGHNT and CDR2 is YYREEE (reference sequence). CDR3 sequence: CASFGTSGQNEQFF. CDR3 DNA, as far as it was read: TGTGCCAGTTTCGGGACTAGCGGCCAGAATGAG. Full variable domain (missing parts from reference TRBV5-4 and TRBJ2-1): ETGVTQSPTHLIKTRGQQVTLRCSSQSGHNTVSWYQQALGQGPQFIFQYYREEENGRGNFPPRFSGLQFPNYSSELNVNALELDDSALYLCASFGTSGQNEQFFGPGTRLTVL.

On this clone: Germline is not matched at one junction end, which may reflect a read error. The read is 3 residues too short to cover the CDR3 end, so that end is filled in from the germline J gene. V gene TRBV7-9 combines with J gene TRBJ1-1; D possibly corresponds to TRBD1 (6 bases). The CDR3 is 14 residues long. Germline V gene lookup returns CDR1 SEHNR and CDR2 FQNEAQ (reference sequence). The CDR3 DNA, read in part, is TGTTCCAGCAGCTTAGACAGGCAGAACACTGAA. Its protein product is CSSSLDRQNTE. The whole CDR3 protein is CSSSLDRQNTEAFF.

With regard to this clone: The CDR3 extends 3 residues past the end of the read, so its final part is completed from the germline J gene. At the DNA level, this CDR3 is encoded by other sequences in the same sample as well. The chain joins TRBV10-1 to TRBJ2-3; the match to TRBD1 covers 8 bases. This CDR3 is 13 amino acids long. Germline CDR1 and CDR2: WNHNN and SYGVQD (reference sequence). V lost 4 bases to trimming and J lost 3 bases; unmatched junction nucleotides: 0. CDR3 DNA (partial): TGCGCCAGCAGTGGACAGGGGACAGATACG. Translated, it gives CASSGQGTDT. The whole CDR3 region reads CASSGQGTDTQYF.